Listed below are T cell receptor beta chains from one sample, sequenced in a study of long-term antiretroviral therapy in people with HIV. Sequencing was performed with immunoSEQ multiplex PCR; in TCRdb, only in-frame clones are kept and a portion is missing. The table lists about 30,000 clones, 95% of them singletons. The sample here was unsorted PBMCs, taken 5.3 years after starting antiretroviral therapy. Receptors originate from a man over 45 with HIV. Each CDR3 is given with its conserved first and last residue. D genes are given only for firm matches. Size is stated for part of the rows, as once, few or many counts, or as a class when the clone is expanded.

>TRBJ2-4|TRBV11-2|-|few
CASRLDAGVANIQYF
TGTGCCAGCAGATTAGACGCAGGGGTCGCAAACATTCAGTACTTC
>TRBJ2-3|TRBV7-9|TRBD2|-
CASSLALAGGQKDTQYF
TGTGCCAGCAGCTTAGCACTGGCGGGGGGGCAGAAAGATACGCAGTATTTT
>TRBJ2-3|TRBV5-1|TRBD2|-
CASTSGGAEDTQYF
TGCGCCAGCACTAGCGGGGGGGCCGAAGATACGCAGTATTTT
>TRBJ1-5|TRBV10-2|-|-
CASSEESRGGNQPQHF
TGCGCCAGCAGTGAGGAAAGCAGGGGAGGCAATCAGCCCCAGCATTTT
>TRBJ1-1|TRBV5-1|TRBD1|-
CASSGPTGSTEAFF
TGCGCCAGCAGCGGCCCGACAGGGAGCACTGAAGCTTTCTTT
>TRBJ2-1|TRBV10-2|TRBD2|-
CASSDPGGQNEQFF
TGCGCCAGCAGTGACCCGGGGGGGCAGAATGAGCAGTTCTTC
>TRBJ2-3|TRBV5-8|TRBD2|-
CASSTGTSGNPSTDTQYF
TGTGCCAGCAGCACCGGGACTAGCGGGAACCCTAGCACAGATACGCAGTATTTT
>TRBJ2-7|TRBV6-5|-|-
CASMAGSSYEQYF
TGTGCCAGCATGGCAGGGAGCTCCTACGAGCAGTACTTC
>TRBJ2-7|TRBV6-1|TRBD1|-
CASNLQGQGAYEQYF
TGTGCCAGCAACTTGCAGGGACAGGGGGCGTACGAGCAGTACTTC
>TRBJ2-7|TRBV5-5|-|-
CASSLVGDGPYEQYF
TGTGCCAGCAGCTTGGTAGGGGACGGACCCTACGAGCAGTACTTC
>TRBJ2-2|TRBV9|TRBD2|-
CASSDGLAGGISGELFF
TGTGCCAGCAGCGACGGACTAGCGGGGGGGATCTCCGGGGAGCTGTTTTTT
>TRBJ1-5|TRBV5-1|-|-
CASSLEGGYNQPQHF
TGCGCCAGCAGCTTGGAGGGCGGATACAATCAGCCCCAGCATTTT
>TRBJ2-1|TRBV5-1|TRBD1|-
CASSLGQGRGRSYNEQFF
TGCGCCAGCAGCCTGGGACAGGGGAGGGGTAGGTCCTACAATGAGCAGTTCTTC
>TRBJ2-1|TRBV14|TRBD2|once
CASCLAGFNEQFF
TGTGCCAGCTGTCTAGCGGGATTTAATGAGCAGTTCTTC
>TRBJ1-5|TRBV6-1|-|-
CASIEAGDQPQHF
TGTGCCAGCATAGAAGCAGGGGATCAGCCCCAGCATTTT
>TRBJ2-3|TRBV5-1|TRBD1|-
CASSLVGQGTDTQYF
TGCGCCAGCAGCTTGGTAGGACAGGGGACAGATACGCAGTATTTT
>TRBJ1-1|TRBV27|-|-
CASSFGTLNTEAFF
TGTGCCAGCAGTTTCGGGACCTTGAACACTGAAGCTTTCTTT
>TRBJ1-4|TRBV6-1|-|-
CASSEGITSGILGEKLFF
TGTGCCAGCAGTGAAGGGATAACTTCCGGGATACTGGGGGAAAAACTGTTTTTT
>TRBJ2-2|TRBV5-1|-|-
CASSFSQGNTGELFF
TGCGCCAGCAGCTTCAGTCAGGGTAACACCGGGGAGCTGTTTTTT
>TRBJ2-4|TRBV5-4|TRBD1|-
CASSLMVPGTGGGIQYF
TGTGCCAGCAGCTTGATGGTGCCTGGGACAGGGGGTGGCATTCAGTACTTC
>TRBJ2-3|TRBV30|-|-
CAWSTVQADTQYF
TGTGCCTGGAGTACCGTACAGGCAGATACGCAGTATTTT
>TRBJ2-3|TRBV15|TRBD2|-
CATSSYQSGGTDTQYF
TGTGCCACCAGCAGCTACCAGAGCGGGGGTACAGATACGCAGTATTTT
>TRBJ2-7|TRBV4-1|-|-
CASSQGESTYEQYF
TGCGCCAGCAGCCAGGGGGAAAGTACCTACGAGCAGTACTTC
>TRBJ1-4|TRBV18|-|-
CASSPGEKLFF
TGTGCCAGTTCACCGGGGGAAAAACTGTTTTTT
>TRBJ2-3|TRBV5-1|-|-
CASSLRGDTQYF
TGCGCCAGCAGCTTGAGGGGCGATACGCAGTATTTT
>TRBJ2-7|TRBV6-5|-|-
CASSRRKGEQYF
TGTGCCAGCAGTCGCCGAAAGGGCGAGCAGTACTTC
>TRBJ2-3|TRBV11-1|-|-
CASSPRRGADTQYF
TGTGCCAGCAGCCCACGCAGGGGAGCAGATACGCAGTATTTT
>TRBJ1-2|TRBV5-5|-|-
CASSRDGSGQNYGYTF
TGTGCCAGCAGCCGTGACGGCAGCGGACAGAACTATGGCTACACCTTC
>TRBJ1-1|TRBV29-1|-|-
CSGLTENTEAFF
TGCAGCGGCCTAACTGAGAACACTGAAGCTTTCTTT
>TRBJ2-7|TRBV5-1|-|-
CASSLGAKLYEQYF
TGCGCCAGCAGCTTGGGAGCCAAACTATACGAGCAGTACTTC
>TRBJ1-3|TRBV5-1|TRBD1|-
CASSREQGAGGNTIYF
TGCGCCAGCAGCAGAGAACAGGGGGCGGGCGGAAACACCATATATTTT
>TRBJ1-2|TRBV28|-|-
CASSPPGYGYTF
TGTGCCAGCAGCCCTCCTGGGTACGGCTACACCTTC
>TRBJ2-2|TRBV6-5|-|-
CASSGVAGAPGELFF
TGTGCCAGCAGTGGAGTGGCGGGGGCTCCCGGGGAGCTGTTTTTT
>TRBJ2-3|TRBV28|-|-
CASPPRAGTPSTDTQYF
TGTGCCAGCCCCCCCAGGGCTGGAACACCTAGCACAGATACGCAGTATTTT
>TRBJ2-7|TRBV10-2|TRBD1|-
CASRNLRGTDRGNSYEQYF
TGCGCCAGCAGGAATCTTAGGGGTACAGACAGGGGCAACTCCTACGAGCAGTACTTC
>TRBJ2-6|TRBV5-6|-|-
CASSADGFSGANVLTF
TGTGCCAGCAGCGCAGACGGATTCTCTGGGGCCAACGTCCTGACTTTC